This TCR beta chain was obtained from a study of blood T cell repertoires in COVID-19. Study at large: The United States, Italy and Spain were the sources of the acute and convalescent COVID-19 samples. Sources were T cells, B-cell-depleted T cells, or PBMCs; the material itself was cDNA or gDNA.

In the authors' workflow: Estimated nucleated cell counts came from reference gene primer amplification. Sequencing used immunoSEQ multiplex PCR; TCRdb keeps in-frame clones, though not all of them. The V and J calls and clone size come from that table; D and trimming were worked out from the DNA. The repertoire includes approximately 130,000 clones, 88% of them detected once, and more than 1.5% sits in the top ten. In germline, CDR1 is SGHTA, CDR2 FQGNSA. The CDR3 extends over 15 amino acids. Trimming at V came to 5 bases and at J to 8 bases, leaving 11 bases not matched to a gene. The origin of this receptor is a human donor in a cohort sampled during active COVID-19. Sequencing used peripheral blood. V and J are TRBV7-2 and TRBJ2-4, with 8 bases fitting TRBD2. CDR3 sequence: CASSTLAGRRDIQYF. CDR3 DNA sequence: TGTGCCAGCAGCACTTTAGCGGGGCGGCGAGACATTCAGTACTTC.